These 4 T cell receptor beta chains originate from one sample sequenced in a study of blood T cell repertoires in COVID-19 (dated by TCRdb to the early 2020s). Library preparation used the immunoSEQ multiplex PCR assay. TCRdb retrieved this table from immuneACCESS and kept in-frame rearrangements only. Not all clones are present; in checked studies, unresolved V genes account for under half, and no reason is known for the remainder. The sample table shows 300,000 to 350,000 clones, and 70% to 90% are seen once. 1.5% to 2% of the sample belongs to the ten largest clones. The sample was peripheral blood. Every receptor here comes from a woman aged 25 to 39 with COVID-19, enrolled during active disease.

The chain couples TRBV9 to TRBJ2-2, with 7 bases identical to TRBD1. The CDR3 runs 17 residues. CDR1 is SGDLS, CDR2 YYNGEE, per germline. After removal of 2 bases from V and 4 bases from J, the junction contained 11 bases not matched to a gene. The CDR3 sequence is CASSVNPGGGGTGELFF. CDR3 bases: TGTGCCAGCAGCGTCAACCCAGGGGGTGGAGGCACCGGGGAGCTGTTTTTT.

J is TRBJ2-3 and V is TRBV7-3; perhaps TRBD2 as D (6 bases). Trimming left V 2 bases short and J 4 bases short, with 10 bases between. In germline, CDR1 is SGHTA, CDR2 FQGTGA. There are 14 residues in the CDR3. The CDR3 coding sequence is TGTGCCAGCAGCTTACGCGGGGAAGCAGATACGCAGTATTTT. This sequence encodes CASSLRGEADTQYF.

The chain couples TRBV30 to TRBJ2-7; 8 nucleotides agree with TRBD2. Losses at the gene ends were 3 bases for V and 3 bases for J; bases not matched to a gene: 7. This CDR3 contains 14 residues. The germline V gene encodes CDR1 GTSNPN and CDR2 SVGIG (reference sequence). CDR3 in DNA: TGTGCCTGGAGAAAGCGGGGGCCCCACTACGAGCAGTACTTC. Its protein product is CAWRKRGPHYEQYF.

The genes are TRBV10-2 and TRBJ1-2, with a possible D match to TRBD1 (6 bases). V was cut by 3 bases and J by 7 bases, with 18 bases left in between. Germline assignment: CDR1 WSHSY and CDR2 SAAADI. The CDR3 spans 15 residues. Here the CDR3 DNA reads TGCGCCAGCAGTGATCAATCGGGGGGCTGGGGTGGCTACACCTTC. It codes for CASSDQSGGWGGYTF.